This TCR beta chain was retrieved from a study of cytomegalovirus exposure and HLA in healthy donors. This clone was observed a single time. With 60 Vbeta and 13 Jbeta primers, the PCR was carried out. Profiling relied on immunoSEQ multiplex PCR, and the TCRdb table lists in-frame clones only, not all of them. Here the sample spans tens of thousands of clones, 78% being singletons. This sequence originates from a male donor in good health and CMV-seropositive. Sequencing used PBMCs.

The CDR3 region is CASRPGTGSYEQYF. The CDR3 DNA follows: TGTGCCAGCAGACCCGGGACAGGGTCCTACGAGCAGTACTTC. The chain employs TRBV6-1 and TRBJ2-7; TRBD1 aligns across 9 bases. V gave up 6 bases and J gave up 1 base; unmatched junction bases: 4. The CDR3 covers 14 residues. The germline gives CDR1 MNHNS, CDR2 SASEGT.